Listed below are T cell receptor beta chains from one sample, sequenced in a study of T-cell memory formation after mild COVID-19. TCRdb ran MiXCR on the 5' RACE reads and lists one entry per CDR3 protein. The data contain 35,000 to 45,000 distinct CDR3 sequences, 7.3% of them seen just once; the ten biggest clones take up 1.4% to 1.5%. Sequenced sample: PBMCs or a T cell subset sorted from them (not recorded which). The receptor source for this set is a man between 18 and 29 years old who had mild COVID-19 (a few samples of this study predate the infection). Cell type and time point are not known. The CDR3 runs from the conserved cysteine through the conserved F or W. Each record gives: V gene, CDR3 protein.

TRBV7-2	CASSPDRGYSPLHF
TRBV12-3/TRBV12-4	CASSERRETQYF
TRBV7-2	CASAKGAGTGELFF
TRBV7-3	CASSPPGGTTDTQYF
TRBV9	CASGGDQETQYF
TRBV20-1	CSAPDRGRRIRGYTF
TRBV7-9	CASSPGIVAEAFF
TRBV10-3	CAISASTSTGELFF
TRBV5-1	CASSINANTEAFF
TRBV12-3/TRBV12-4	CASSLRTSGGDEQFF
TRBV20-1	CSARDHGQAGANVLTF
TRBV16	CASSKGQLTEAFF
TRBV4-1	CASSQPEGGRFSEKLFF
TRBV19	CASSIRGVTEAFF
TRBV12-3/TRBV12-4	CASSLRGNYGYTF
TRBV20-1	CSASQTAGTEAFF
TRBV7-2	CASSLWDSYTEAFF
TRBV20-1	CSAPDRSGNNEQFF
TRBV12-3/TRBV12-4	CASSFSAGAEDTQYF
TRBV28	CASSFSGRQETQYF
TRBV29-1	CSGAGTGGGEQFF
TRBV7-2	CASSPRGTTDTQYF
TRBV3-1	CASSPRDGATLGLFF
TRBV6-5	CASSLLPGRGSGEQYF
TRBV4-2	CASSHEQGARSEKLFF
TRBV7-2	CASSSTGNEAFF
TRBV20-1	CSARDRSYEQYF
TRBV7-9	CASSYGPGELFF
TRBV7-9	CASSPGQENTEAFF
TRBV5-5	CASSFGGDYGYTF
TRBV7-9	CASSKRDEETQYF
TRBV6-5	CASSLGPRRSGANVLTF
TRBV4-1	CASSQEGQATDTQYF
TRBV5-6	CASSLERDGELFF
TRBV7-3	CASSLEAGATDTQYF
TRBV5-6	CASSPWPAGQTFEAFF
TRBV9	CASSVGMVSGELFF
TRBV9	CASSVVYRRFRTEAFF
TRBV3-1	CASSPGQSFNEQFF
TRBV7-2	CASISPGGRGYTF
TRBV20-1	CSATQGTALSYNEQFF
TRBV3-1	CASSHPLAGGFYEQFF
TRBV5-1	CASSLGGTSPDTQYF
TRBV6-5	CASSSIGRNTEAFF
TRBV12-3/TRBV12-4	CASSPQVASNQPQHF
TRBV27	CASSFSRGNTQYF
TRBV20-1	CSARDQSGGANEQFF
TRBV4-3	CASSQDRREAVETQYF
TRBV5-1	CASSLAALPSADTQYF
TRBV7-8	CASSPLAGGSTDTQYF
TRBV2	CASSEAARQYGYTF
TRBV29-1	CSVAPNGNEQFF
TRBV6-5	CASSHRIDSPLHF
TRBV19	CASSSPGGSSYNEQFF
TRBV7-2	CASSLQAGRVETQYF
TRBV6-2/TRBV6-3	CASSRYIAGGPNEQFF
TRBV5-1	CASRPGTSGPSYNEQFF